The clone carrying this TCR beta chain was found once. This CDR3 is 13 amino acids long. With 4 bases removed from V and 4 bases from J, the gap between germline ends came to 11 bases. Germline CDR1 and CDR2: SGHRS and YFSETQ. For repertoire sequencing, the TCR beta CDR3 regions were amplified from RNA transcripts. The authors performed first-round RT-PCR with HTBI primers and then a second-round multiplex PCR. Each CDR3 protein gets one entry after TCRdb re-called the multiplex PCR reads with MiXCR. This sample has over 500,000 distinct CDR3 sequences, with 20% to 25% found just once. The sample originates from a study of Graves' ophthalmopathy and Graves' hyperthyroidism. Study information: Peripheral blood samples were taken at initial diagnosis, before any treatment.

Diagnosis used clinical symptoms, serum thyroxine, TRAb, thyroid ultrasound and orbital computed tomography. PBMCs were isolated from a roughly 9.6 ml sample of fresh peripheral blood. Sequencing was done on a sample of peripheral blood. The receptor's source is a woman under 30 with stable Graves' hyperthyroidism. Some clones in this sample may be carry-over from other donors' samples. The rearrangement uses TRBV5-1 and TRBJ1-1; D is undetermined. The CDR3 protein is CASSPPWATEAFF. The CDR3 nucleotides read TGCGCCAGCAGCCCACCTTGGGCCACTGAAGCTTTCTTT.